The T cell receptor (beta chain) described here comes from a study of cytomegalovirus exposure and HLA in healthy donors (dated by TCRdb to about 2017). For the wider study: An earlier analysis of some 500 of the donors reported more than 250 Gb of sequence data and some 120 million unique TCR beta sequences from some 180 million T cells. The later analysis used no new phenotypic data to find candidate immune exposures, relying instead on TCR beta sequences and their occurrence across donors. Donor age, sex, ethnicity and CMV serostatus were compiled together with the repertoire data. A later analysis re-analyzed previously published TCR beta repertoires from 500 to 700 donors and added high-resolution HLA genotyping to study TCR occurrence patterns. Along with the approximately 620-subject first cohort, a separate validation cohort of more than 90 different subjects was used. The number of typed donors differed by locus: about 620-630 for A, B, C, DRB1 and DQB1; 522 for DQA1; roughly 600 for DPA1; and some 450 for DPB1. The study used immunosequencing to profile the T cell repertoires of around 600 subjects and linked those repertoires to cytomegalovirus serostatus. Approximately 300 gigabases of sequencing data and 80 million or so unique TCR sequences were included in an early release covering under 650 HLA-typed donors. Of the roughly 390 genotyped donors, less than 85% were placed in the genetic ancestry cluster associated with self-reported Caucasian donors. Across about 380 genotyped donors of the cohort, an average of about 250,000 unique TCR beta nucleotide sequences per donor were sequenced, and approximately 17% of those sequences were non-productive. All discovery cohort repertoires had been generated on a single sequencing platform. High-throughput TCR immunosequencing, statistical association of individual TCRs with disease status, and machine learning were combined to predict cytomegalovirus infection status. In a later genetic analysis, genome-wide SNP genotypes for about three fifths of the 666 donors were used, and that subset was treated as a discovery cohort. An earlier analysis of several hundred of the donors applied high-throughput TCR beta sequencing to assess whether each TCR beta V gene segment acted as functional or pseudogenic. About five DR-DQ haplotypes were treated as single units for association and clustering because of strong linkage in the cohort. The study aimed to test whether signatures of past pathogen exposure could be identified by cataloging public T cell receptors. HLA typing covered class I and class II loci at four-digit resolution.

Points the paper makes about the study in general: A group of highly shared sequence variants was considered likely to be a technical artifact of the sequencing pipeline. Over 15 rarely observed V segments, including chromosome 9 orphons, were excluded from the earlier analysis of almost 600 of the donors because counts were too low. Some IMGT-functional V segments, including TRBV6-2 and TRBV6-3, could not be told apart with the 87-base-pair reads, so those segments were excluded. A later analysis found that TCR association rates varied across HLA loci, with DRB1 alleles showing the most associated TCRs and HLA-C alleles the fewest. Correlated functional status among segregating V segments might reflect linkage disequilibrium, but an unknown experimental factor could not be ruled out. In a later genetic analysis, fewer N-insertions in productive TCRs were reported among donors in an Asian-associated ancestry cluster than the 666-donor mean. Compared with equally common non-associated chains, HLA-associated TCR beta chains in a later analysis were more clonally expanded and had lower generation probabilities. For the cohort, immune exposure information was limited to CMV serostatus. In a later analysis, most CMV-associated TCR beta chains were found to appear HLA-restricted, with HLA associations seemingly driven largely by CMV exposure. The classifier was reported to diagnose cytomegalovirus status with high specificity and sensitivity in both the original cohort and the validation cohort. V-gene and J-gene trimming of TCR beta chains was associated with a missense DCLRE1C variant in a later genetic analysis, and the association was replicated in an independent cohort. At a false discovery rate of 0.05, a later analysis linked roughly 17,000 TCR beta sequences to specific HLA alleles. According to a later analysis, parvovirus B19, influenza, CMV and Epstein-Barr virus appeared linked to several top co-occurrence clusters. Only TCR beta chains were sequenced in this cohort, and the absence of alpha or paired-chain data limited detectable features. The authors suggested that the approach could potentially be extended to other disease states and immunological phenotypes. In vitro tests confirmed that a few of the cytomegalovirus-associated TCR beta chains recognize cytomegalovirus antigens. HLA typing was unavailable for some donors at each locus, so association tests used only the typed subset. Sequencing depth was assumed to be roughly uniform across donors in the presence/absence analyses, though that assumption may not hold. Strong co-occurrence of HLA alleles, especially DR and DQ, made assigning TCR associations to individual alleles difficult. Most TCR sequences were seen in very few donors, while some public TCRs were found in many individuals. In the study, approximately 160 TCR beta chains were listed as associated with cytomegalovirus. An earlier analysis of 587 of the donors showed that most TCR beta V segments appeared in productive rearrangements either about 87% or about 30% of the time, which broadly matched IMGT annotations. A further reported finding was that TCR beta sequences accurately predicted the HLA-A and HLA-B alleles for most subjects in the first cohort.

Library construction relied on the immunoSEQ multiplex PCR assay. For the multiplex PCR, a mixture combining 60 forward primers for TCR Vbeta segments and 13 reverse primers for TCR Jbeta segments was used. The CDR3 region of rearranged TCR beta genes was amplified from genomic DNA by a multiplex PCR assay. Amplified TCR beta libraries were sequenced as 87-base-pair reads on the Illumina HiSeq System. Per the authors' processing: Across the roughly 640 repertoires, a later analysis counted tens of millions of unique TCR beta chains, approximately 12 million of which were shared by at least two donors. Raw reads were error-corrected and collapsed into unique sequences by a nearest-neighbor algorithm in which closely related sequences were merged to remove PCR and sequencing errors. To assign V, D and J gene segments, CDR3 sequences were aligned to IMGT reference sequences. For a sequence to be retained, a match of at least six nucleotides was required to both a V gene segment and a J gene segment. Rearrangements were classified as productive when the CDR3 lacked stop codons and remained in frame with V and J, and all other rearrangements were classified as non-productive. CDR3 was defined by IMGT convention, running from the second conserved V-encoded cysteine to the conserved J-encoded phenylalanine. In an earlier analysis of roughly 580 of the donors, sequences lacking an unambiguous match to a single V gene segment were excluded. An earlier analysis of approximately 590 of the donors called V segments functional above 56.7% productive rearrangements and segregating when the between-donor standard deviation exceeded 5%. A statistical classification framework was developed to diagnose cytomegalovirus status using the catalog of TCR beta chain sequences. V and J gene assignment, in a later analysis, came from comparing TCR nucleotide sequences with IMGT/GENE-DB human TR gene sequences. In a later analysis, CDR3 sequences and most-parsimonious VDJ recombination scenarios were assigned using the TCRdist pipeline. In a later analysis, each TCR beta chain was defined by its CDR3 amino acid sequence together with its V-gene family, and reads lacking a unique V-gene family were excluded. A later analysis removed 592 highly shared, low-generation-probability nucleotide sequences to deal with suspected cross-contamination and a sequencing artifact. In a later analysis, a clonal expansion index was calculated for each public chain from normalized within-repertoire ranks of inferred template counts. In a later analysis, generation probabilities were computed with a VDJ recombination model fitted to out-of-frame rearrangements, and the resulting probabilities were checked against IGoR. In a later analysis, TCR-TCR, TCR-HLA and TCR-CMV co-occurrence was scored with hypergeometric tests, and a repertoire-size bias correction was applied to TCR pairs. False discovery rates were estimated in a later analysis by permuting HLA or CMV assignments 20 times. In a later analysis, co-occurring TCRs were grouped using DBSCAN, and TCRdist sequence similarity was added for clustering within HLA-allele-positive subsets. Repertoires with fewer than 30,000 or more than 120,000 public chains were left out of co-occurrence clustering, as were about 5 repertoires with anomalous nucleotide sharing. TCRdb carries this immuneACCESS record with in-frame sequences only. Its versions omit some clonotypes, under half of them owing to an unresolved V gene in the studies checked, with the rest unexplained. The D gene and trimming were derived from the DNA, and the V and J assignments and clone size from that table. In this sample the table shows 250,000 to 350,000 clones, 86% of which occur a single time. The ten largest make up about 4% of the sample.

The CDR3 sequence holds 18 residues, the cysteine and phenylalanine included. The CDR3 DNA has 54 bases and is translated from base 1. CDR1 MNHEY and CDR2 SMNVEV were looked up in the germline V gene (reference sequence). For this chain, trimming is 1 base at the V end and 5 bases at the J end, and the number of junction bases without a gene match is 8. A remark on this clone: Its recognized antigen is unknown. There are no base qualities to consult, and no much larger clone falls within one base.

The cohort comprised around 700 healthy bone marrow donors. At the time of sampling, all cohort members were nominally healthy, though unrecorded immune exposures were likely present. The donor tested CMV seropositive and was one of the 289 seropositive cohort members. Every donor gave a peripheral blood sample, and the peripheral blood mononuclear cells from that sample were used for TCR beta sequencing. The Qiagen DNeasy Blood Extraction Kit was used to extract genomic DNA from the blood cell samples. This receptor was taken from a man aged 40-49 years in good health and CMV-seropositive. The specimen was PBMCs. The chain joins TRBV27 to TRBJ2-1, and 13 junction bases match TRBD2. The DNA sequence is as follows: TGTGCCAGCAGTTTATTACCGGGACTAGCGGGACCAGACAATGAGCAGTTCTTC. Its amino acids are CASSLLPGLAGPDNEQFF.